This T cell receptor (beta chain) was identified during a study of CD8+CD57+ T cells in acquired aplastic anemia. It was patients with CD8+CD57+ cell expansion by flow cytometry who were chosen for sequencing. CDR3 length: 15 amino acids. Trimming took off 3 bases at V and 4 bases at J, with 12 bases between the two ends. Looked up from germline, CDR1 is ENHRY and CDR2 is SYGVKD. The sample holds a few counts of this clonotype. Its antigen is unknown. Findings and caveats of the study: Among patients, CD8+CD57+ cells displayed less diversity than the total CD4+ and CD8+ pools did.

TCR beta VDJ and CDR3 profiling used genomic DNA as template. TCRdb ran MiXCR on the reads and lists one entry per CDR3 protein. The sample has about 20,000 distinct CDR3 sequences; almost 40% are singletons. The TCR was taken from a human donor with aplastic anemia. Sample: CD8+CD57+ T cells sorted from PBMCs. Subset noted: bead-enriched CD8+CD57+ effector memory T cells from SAA patients. The V call is TRBV10-3, the J call TRBJ2-2, with a possible D match to TRBD1 (6 bases). This chain's CDR3 is CAISERGRGTGELFF. CDR3 sequence (DNA): TGTGCCATCAGTGAAAGGGGCAGGGGCACCGGGGAGCTGTTTTTT.